This T cell receptor (beta chain) was obtained from a study of T cell repertoires in cytomegalovirus infection. On the study more broadly: A matching HLA type, together with CMV infection, was signaled by public TCR beta signatures.

TCRdb redid the calling of the reads with MiXCR, one entry per CDR3 protein. Seen here are 180,000 or so distinct CDR3 sequences, about a sixth observed once, and the top ten hold about 25%. The CDR3 totals 16 residues. V dropped 3 bases and J dropped 0 bases, with 13 bases sitting between them. This clonotype occurred a few times. The antigen remains unidentified. Study-wide points: Cumulated frequencies of public TCR beta families served to identify carriers of CMV plus the relevant HLA. Ex vivo, HLA-C-restricted CMV-specific TCR beta clonotypes prevailed over the rest of the response.

The sequenced sample was CD8+ T cells from PBMCs. The chain couples TRBV12-3 or TRBV12-4 to TRBJ2-3; D tentatively fits TRBD1 or TRBD2 (6 bases each). This clonotype was obtained from a human donor in good health (CMV status not recorded). Some clones in this sample may be carry-over from other donors' samples. In DNA, the CDR3 is TGTGCCAGCAGTTTGGGGCAGGGGACTAGCACAGATACGCAGTATTTT. Protein product: CASSLGQGTSTDTQYF.